The 16 T cell receptor beta chains below come from one sample, sequenced in a study of cytomegalovirus exposure and HLA in healthy donors. Use of 60 Vbeta and 13 Jbeta primers characterized the PCR. Sequencing was performed with immunoSEQ multiplex PCR; in TCRdb, only in-frame clones are kept and a portion is missing. The sample carries 100,000 to 150,000 clones, over 70% recorded once. The material sequenced was PBMCs. The source of these receptors is a woman aged 50 to 65 in good health and CMV-seropositive.

This chain uses TRBV7-2 with TRBJ2-2; perhaps TRBD1 as D (6 bases). The CDR3 contains 15 residues. CDR1 and CDR2 (germline): SGHTA, FQGNSA. V was cut by 6 bases and J by 1 base, with 12 bases left in between. The CDR3 DNA reads as TGTGCCAGCAGAGTTGGGGGACAGAACACCGGGGAGCTGTTTTTT. As protein: CASRVGGQNTGELFF.

The chain recombines TRBV2 with TRBJ1-1, with D possibly TRBD1 on 5 matching bases. CDR3 length equals 14 residues. V was clipped by 6 bases and J by 1 base, with 12 bases between them. In germline, CDR1 is SNHLY, CDR2 FYNNEI. This chain's CDR3 is CASRADSPNTEAFF. The CDR3, as DNA: TGTGCCAGCAGGGCCGACAGCCCGAACACTGAAGCTTTCTTT.

The chain recombines TRBV6-1 with TRBJ2-7; 9 positions match TRBD2. Germline V gives CDR1 MNHNS, CDR2 SASEGT. Trimming at V came to 2 bases and at J to 2 bases, leaving 7 bases not matched to a gene. The CDR3 covers 16 residues. The CDR3 is CASSERGSGGPYEQYF. Here the CDR3 DNA reads TGTGCCAGCAGTGAACGGGGTAGCGGGGGACCCTACGAGCAGTACTTC.

The chain combines TRBV6-5 with TRBJ2-4, with D possibly TRBD1 on 6 matching bases. The CDR3 is 15 amino acids. The germline V gene has CDR1 MNHEY and CDR2 SVGAGI. With 6 bases removed from V and 5 bases from J, the gap between germline ends came to 17 bases. CDR3 nucleotide sequence: TGTGCCAGCAGCTCCTACCGGGACATCGAAAACATTCAGTACTTC. Translation: CASSSYRDIENIQYF.

The V gene is TRBV27, the J gene TRBJ2-6; perhaps TRBD1 as D (5 bases). This CDR3 has 16 amino acids. V was clipped by 2 bases and J by 2 bases, with 10 bases between them. The germline CDR1 and CDR2 sequences are MNHEY and SMNVEV (reference sequence). This CDR3 reads CASSLQGITGANVLTF. DNA for the CDR3: TGTGCCAGCAGTTTACAGGGTATCACTGGGGCCAACGTCCTGACTTTC.

Of note for this clone: One end of the junction varies from germline; a read error may be responsible. The V and J genes are TRBV7-7 and TRBJ2-3; 9 bases map to TRBD2. CDR1 and CDR2 (germline): SSHAT, FNYEAQ (reference sequence). The CDR3 extends over 16 amino acids. The DNA for the CDR3 is TGTGCTAGCAGTCGCCCTGATAGCGGGGGAAATGATACGCAGTATTTT. Its translation: CASSRPDSGGNDTQYF.

V gene TRBV5-8 combines with J gene TRBJ2-1; 9 bases line up with TRBD1. The germline V gene has CDR1 SGHTS and CDR2 YDEGEE. The CDR3 extends over 14 amino acids. J gave up 7 bases and V 3 bases, and 5 bases lay outside the gene matches. CDR3 bases: TGTGCCAGCAGCTCCACAGGGGGCCGGAATGAGCAGTTCTTC. Its translation: CASSSTGGRNEQFF.

This clone was seen a handful of times. The chain has TRBV18 and TRBJ2-2; D uncertain. Looked up from germline, CDR1 is KGHSH and CDR2 is LQKENI. This CDR3 comprises 13 residues. Trimming left V 2 bases short and J 6 bases short, with 7 bases between. This chain's CDR3 is CASSPKTAGELFF. The DNA of the CDR3 is TGTGCCAGCTCACCAAAAACGGCCGGGGAGCTGTTTTTT.

The chain joins TRBV30 to TRBJ1-3; TRBD1 matches 8 bases. This CDR3 has 16 amino acids. The V and J ends lost 0 bases and 4 bases, in that order; junction bases with no gene match: 8. Germline V gives CDR1 GTSNPN, CDR2 SVGIG (reference sequence). Here the CDR3 reads CAWSVRRTGSGNTIYF. The CDR3 nucleotides read TGTGCCTGGAGTGTGAGGCGGACAGGGTCCGGAAACACCATATATTTT.

This chain links TRBV5-1 with TRBJ2-7; no definite D call. Germline V CDR1 and CDR2: SGHRS, YFSETQ. Trimming stripped 4 bases from V and 6 bases from J, with 14 bases between. The CDR3 extends over 13 amino acids. CDR3 residues: CASSPTVIREQYF. In DNA form, the CDR3 reads TGCGCCAGCAGCCCTACGGTTATACGCGAGCAGTACTTC.

The chain combines TRBV6-5 with TRBJ2-3, with D possibly being TRBD1 (6 bases). This CDR3 is built from 13 residues. Germline CDR1 reads MNHEY; CDR2 reads SVGAGI. Between the trimmed V and J ends, which lost 4 bases and 8 bases, there was a span of 13 bases. The CDR3 loop reads CASSSNQGSTQYF. CDR3 DNA sequence: TGTGCCAGCAGTTCAAACCAGGGGAGTACGCAGTATTTT.

The V gene is TRBV9, the J gene TRBJ1-2, with 7 positions matching TRBD1. V lost 3 bases, J lost 1 base, and 9 bases stayed unmatched. This CDR3 spans 16 amino acids. The germline CDR1 and CDR2 sequences are SGDLS and YYNGEE. CDR3: CASSAGGTALNYGYTF. As DNA, the CDR3 is TGTGCCAGCAGCGCCGGCGGGACAGCCCTTAACTATGGCTACACCTTC.

The chain joins TRBV2 to TRBJ1-2; D perhaps matches TRBD1 (5 bases). This CDR3 contains 14 residues. Germline values: CDR1 SNHLY, CDR2 FYNNEI. The V and J ends lost 3 bases and 4 bases respectively, with 12 bases between them. In DNA, the CDR3 is TGTGCCAGCAGTGAGACCGGGGGACTCTATGGCTACACCTTC. This codes for CASSETGGLYGYTF.

The chain combines TRBV7-3 with TRBJ1-1, with D possibly being TRBD1 (6 bases). Trimming shortened V by 3 bases and J by 5 bases, and 13 bases separated the two germline ends. This CDR3 spans 14 amino acids. Germline V gene data show CDR1 as SGHTA and CDR2 as FQGTGA. This CDR3 reads CASSLATGGTEAFF. The CDR3 DNA reads TGTGCCAGCAGCTTGGCGACAGGAGGAACTGAAGCTTTCTTT.

The rearrangement uses TRBV30 and TRBJ2-2; 13 bases are a match to TRBD2. The V segment lost 3 bases and the J segment 6 bases; nucleotides outside the gene matches: 7. Germline lookup yields CDR1 GTSNPN and CDR2 SVGIG (reference sequence). The CDR3 runs to 16 residues. CDR3 residues: CAWSLGLAGWAGELFF. DNA of the CDR3: TGTGCCTGGAGCCTGGGACTAGCGGGATGGGCCGGGGAGCTGTTTTTT. Variable domain in full (rest from reference TRBV30 and TRBJ2-2): SQTIHQWPATLVQPVGSPLSLECTVEGTSNPNLYWYRQAAGRGLQLLFYSVGIGQISSEVPQNLSASRPQDRQFILSSKKLLLSDSGFYLCAWSLGLAGWAGELFFGEGSRLTVL.

The chain couples TRBV2 to TRBJ2-5, with 9 nucleotides matching TRBD2. The CDR3 contains 14 residues. The germline gives CDR1 SNHLY, CDR2 FYNNEI. V was clipped by 10 bases and J by 4 bases; unmatched bases: 10. This CDR3 is CATTSGRSRETQYF. The CDR3 nucleotides are TGTGCCACCACAAGCGGGAGGAGTCGAGAGACCCAGTACTTC.